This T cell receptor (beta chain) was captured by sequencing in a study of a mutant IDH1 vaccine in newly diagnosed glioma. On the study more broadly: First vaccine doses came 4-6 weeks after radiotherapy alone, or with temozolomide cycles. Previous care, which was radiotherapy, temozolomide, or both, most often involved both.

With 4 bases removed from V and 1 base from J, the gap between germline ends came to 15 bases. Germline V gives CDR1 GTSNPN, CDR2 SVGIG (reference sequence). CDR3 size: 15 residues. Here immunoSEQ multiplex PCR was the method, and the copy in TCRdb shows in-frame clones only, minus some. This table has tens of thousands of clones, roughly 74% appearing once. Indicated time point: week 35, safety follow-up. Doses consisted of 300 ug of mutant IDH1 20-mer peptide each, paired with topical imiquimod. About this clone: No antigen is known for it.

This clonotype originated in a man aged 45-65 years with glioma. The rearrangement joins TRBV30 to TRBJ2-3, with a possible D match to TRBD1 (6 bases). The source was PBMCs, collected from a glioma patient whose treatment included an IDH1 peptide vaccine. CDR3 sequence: CAWTQTGLGTDTQYF. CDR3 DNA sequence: TGTGCCTGGACCCAGACAGGTTTGGGCACAGATACGCAGTATTTT.